Shown below are 32 T cell receptor beta chains from a single sample sequenced in a study of control samples from healthy donors and cancer patients. Only in-frame clones appear in the TCRdb table, and some are missing; sequencing was by immunoSEQ multiplex PCR. The profile shows about 160,000 clones, 80% to 90% of them singletons. Material for sequencing was blood. The receptors were gathered from a man aged 30-40 years in good health.

The chain links TRBV12-3 or TRBV12-4 to TRBJ1-1; possible D gene TRBD1, 6 bases. Trimming stripped 6 bases from V and 6 bases from J, with 14 bases between. This CDR3 contains 13 residues. CDR3 in DNA: TGTGCCAGCAGCCGGACAGCTACCCCTGAAGCTTTCTTT. Its translation: CASSRTATPEAFF.

The chain has TRBV4-3 and TRBJ2-6; D call uncertain. This CDR3 is built from 15 residues. Trimming removed 4 bases from V and 0 bases from J, with 7 bases in between. Germline CDR1 and CDR2: LGHNA and YSLEER. The CDR3 here is CASSRAISGANVLTF. CDR3 nucleotide sequence: TGCGCCAGCAGCCGGGCGATCTCTGGGGCCAACGTCCTGACTTTC.

The rearrangement links TRBV7-2 to TRBJ1-5; D is ambiguous. The CDR3 length is 12 residues. Germline lookup yields CDR1 SGHTA and CDR2 FQGNSA. Trimming shortened V by 7 bases and J by 0 bases, and 4 bases separated the two germline ends. CDR3 in DNA: TGTGCCAGCAAGAATAGCAATCAGCCCCAGCATTTT. Its translation is CASKNSNQPQHF.

The CDR3 loop is CASTPFRGQGAYEQYF. CDR3 nucleotide sequence: TGTGCCAGCACTCCCTTTCGGGGACAGGGGGCCTACGAGCAGTACTTC. The chain carries TRBV28 and TRBJ2-7, with 11 nucleotides matching TRBD1. This CDR3 comprises 16 residues. Germline V lookup: CDR1 MDHEN, CDR2 SYDVKM. The trim removed 7 bases at V and 2 bases at J, leaving 10 bases unmatched.

This chain joins TRBV7-9 and TRBJ1-2, with a tentative D call TRBD1 (6 bases). The germline V and J ends were trimmed by 2 bases and 6 bases, with 13 bases remaining between them. The CDR3 is made up of 14 amino acids. Germline CDR1 reads SEHNR; CDR2 reads FQNEAQ (reference sequence). The CDR3 sequence is CASSLRGSLNGYTF. The CDR3 DNA sequence: TGTGCCAGCAGCTTAAGGGGGAGCCTTAATGGCTACACCTTC. Looking up the rest from reference TRBV7-9 and TRBJ1-2 gives the full variable domain: DTGVSQNPRHKITKRGQNVTFRCDPISEHNRLYWYRQTLGQGPEFLTYFQNEAQLEKSRLLSDRFSAERPKGSFSTLEIQRTEQGDSAMYLCASSLRGSLNGYTFGSGTRLTVV.

The chain uses TRBV23-1 and TRBJ1-5; TRBD1 matches 7 bases. TRBV23-1 qualifies as an ORF whose function is uncertain. The ends lost 6 bases at V and 2 bases at J; junction bases unmatched: 7. The CDR3 is made up of 15 amino acids. The CDR3 sequence is CASRRQGTGNQPQHF. The CDR3 DNA follows: TGCGCCAGCAGGCGACAGGGTACCGGCAATCAGCCCCAGCATTTT.

This chain connects TRBV12-5 to TRBJ2-3, with D unclear. This CDR3 region has 13 residues. Germline V lookup: CDR1 LGHNT, CDR2 FRNRAP. The V end was cut by 1 base, the J end by 2 bases, with 4 bases between. The CDR3 protein is CASGLGATDTQYF. In DNA, the CDR3 is TGTGCTAGTGGTTTGGGAGCCACAGATACGCAGTATTTT. Using reference TRBV12-5 and TRBJ2-3 for the parts outside the CDR3, the full variable domain is DARVTQTPRHKVTEMGQEVTMRCQPILGHNTVFWYRQTMMQGLELLAYFRNRAPLDDSGMPKDRFSAEMPDATLATLKIQPSEPRDSAVYFCASGLGATDTQYFGPGTRLTVL.

This sequence joins TRBV30 and TRBJ1-4; 7 positions agree with TRBD1. Germline V gene data show CDR1 as GTSNPN and CDR2 as SVGIG (reference sequence). V was pared by 4 bases and J by 8 bases, with 13 bases of the junction left unmatched. The CDR3 runs 15 residues. The chain's CDR3 is CAWTRDRGSVEKLFF. The DNA for the CDR3 is TGTGCCTGGACCCGGGACAGAGGAAGTGTGGAAAAACTGTTTTTT.

The chain recombines TRBV9 with TRBJ1-1, with TRBD1 identical over 8 bases. Germline V CDR1 and CDR2: SGDLS, YYNGEE. This CDR3 is built from 13 residues. Trimming at V came to 5 bases and at J to 1 base, leaving 1 base not matched to a gene. The CDR3 here is CASRGTGNTEAFF. Written as DNA, the CDR3 is TGTGCCAGCAGAGGGACAGGGAACACTGAAGCTTTCTTT.

The chain employs TRBV7-9 and TRBJ1-1; a possible D gene is TRBD1 (6 bases). Germline CDR1 SEHNR, CDR2 FQNEAQ (reference sequence). This CDR3 region has 16 residues. V was trimmed by 0 bases and J by 0 bases, leaving 11 bases between them. CDR3 in DNA: TGTGCCAGCAGCTTAGCGCGGGGGGCGTTGAACACTGAAGCTTTCTTT. This encodes CASSLARGALNTEAFF.

In DNA, the CDR3 is TGTGCCAGCACCACGGACAGGAACACTGAAGCTTTCTTT. This sequence encodes CASTTDRNTEAFF. V and J are TRBV5-6 and TRBJ1-1, with D perhaps matching TRBD1 (6 bases). The CDR3 has 13 residues. Looked up from germline, CDR1 is SGHDT and CDR2 is YYEEEE. Trimming took 6 bases from V and 1 from J, leaving 10 bases between them.

The rearrangement joins TRBV27 to TRBJ1-2; 7 bases line up with TRBD1. Germline CDR1 is MNHEY and CDR2 is SMNVEV (reference sequence). The CDR3 sequence is 13 residues long. The V gene end was trimmed by 5 bases and the J gene end by 4 bases; junction bases not matched to a gene: 4. CDR3 coding DNA: TGTGCCAGCAGTCGGCCAGGGGGCTATGGCTACACCTTC. As protein: CASSRPGGYGYTF.

On this clone: The same CDR3 also results from other DNA sequences found in this sample. The rearrangement links TRBV7-2 to TRBJ1-5; the D gene is possibly TRBD1 (5 bases). V lost 3 bases and J 5 bases, leaving 8 bases between the germline ends. This CDR3 is built from 13 residues. CDR1 and CDR2 from the germline V gene are SGHTA and FQGNSA. CDR3 DNA: TGTGCCAGCAGCTTGGGGGGGGATCAGCCCCAGCATTTT. Its protein is CASSLGGDQPQHF.

The J gene is TRBJ1-2, the V gene TRBV4-3, with no clear D. Germline CDR1 LGHNA, CDR2 YSLEER. The V end lost 0 bases, the J end lost 6 bases, and 11 bases lay between the germline ends. The CDR3 has 14 amino acids. CDR3 protein: CASSQDQRGDGYTF. CDR3 nucleotides: TGCGCCAGCAGCCAAGATCAGAGAGGAGATGGCTACACCTTC.

The J gene is TRBJ2-1, the V gene TRBV4-2; 11 nucleotides match TRBD2. CDR1 is LGHNA and CDR2 is YNFKEQ in the germline V gene. The CDR3 contains 17 residues. The ends lost 0 bases at V and 7 bases at J; junction bases unmatched: 8. CDR3: CASSQEIAGGPGNEQFF. CDR3 DNA sequence: TGTGCCAGCAGCCAAGAAATAGCGGGAGGGCCCGGAAATGAGCAGTTCTTC.

This chain connects TRBV14 to TRBJ2-3; possibly TRBD1 or TRBD2 for D (5 bases each). Germline CDR1 reads SGHDN; CDR2 reads FVKESK. This CDR3 spans 11 amino acids. Trimming shortened V by 1 base and J by 10 bases, and 6 bases separated the two germline ends. CDR3 sequence (DNA): TGTGCCAGCAGCCAAGGGGGACCGCAGTATTTT. Translated: CASSQGGPQYF. Full variable domain (missing parts from reference TRBV14 and TRBJ2-3): EAGVTQFPSHSVIEKGQTVTLRCDPISGHDNLYWYRRVMGKEIKFLLHFVKESKQDESGMPNNRFLAERTGGTYSTLKVQPAELEDSGVYFCASSQGGPQYFGPGTRLTVL.

The rearrangement links TRBV29-1 to TRBJ2-1; 8 bases agree with TRBD1. Germline CDR1 reads SQVTM; CDR2 reads ANQGSEA. The CDR3 is 13 residues long. Losses at the gene ends were 4 bases for V and 7 bases for J; bases not matched to a gene: 6. CDR3 sequence (DNA): TGCAGCGTTGGCCGGACAGGGCCTAATGAGCAGTTCTTC. Its translation is CSVGRTGPNEQFF.

The chain combines TRBV24-1 with TRBJ2-1; D gene ambiguous. V gave up 5 bases and J gave up 0 bases, with 7 bases separating them. Germline values: CDR1 KGHDR, CDR2 SFDVKD. The CDR3 is 14 amino acids. Here the CDR3 DNA reads TGTGCCACCAGTGGGGATAGCTCCTACAATGAGCAGTTCTTC. It encodes CATSGDSSYNEQFF.

The V gene is TRBV7-9, the J gene TRBJ2-7; 11 positions agree with TRBD2. The CDR3 totals 15 residues. Trimming took 6 bases from V and 2 from J; bases not matched to a gene: 6. Looked up from germline, CDR1 is SEHNR and CDR2 is FQNEAQ (reference sequence). The CDR3 is CASSSGLAVAYEQYF. The CDR3, as DNA: TGTGCCAGCAGTTCGGGACTAGCGGTGGCCTACGAGCAGTACTTC. Full variable domain (rest looked up from reference TRBV7-9 and TRBJ2-7): DTGVSQNPRHKITKRGQNVTFRCDPISEHNRLYWYRQTLGQGPEFLTYFQNEAQLEKSRLLSDRFSAERPKGSFSTLEIQRTEQGDSAMYLCASSSGLAVAYEQYFGPGTRLTVT.

The chain employs TRBV7-2 and TRBJ1-1, with 9 bases fitting TRBD1. V dropped 0 bases and J dropped 1; count of bases not matched to a gene: 3. CDR3 length: 16 residues. CDR1 SGHTA and CDR2 FQGNSA come from the germline V gene. The CDR3: CASSLAPTGGNTEAFF. The CDR3 coding sequence is TGTGCCAGCAGCTTAGCCCCGACAGGGGGGAACACTGAAGCTTTCTTT.

V usage is TRBV4-2 and J usage is TRBJ1-2; no clear D gene. This CDR3 has 14 residues. Deletions cut 2 bases from V and 8 bases from J, with 15 bases between. Germline assignment: CDR1 LGHNA and CDR2 YNFKEQ. The CDR3 protein is CASSQRVGLDGYTF. The CDR3, as DNA: TGTGCCAGCAGCCAAAGGGTAGGGCTGGACGGCTACACCTTC.

The CDR3 loop reads CASSPRTVRTDTQYF. The CDR3 DNA reads TGTGCCAGCAGCCCCCGGACAGTTCGCACAGATACGCAGTATTTT. The rearrangement uses TRBV3-1 (or the pseudogene TRBV3-2) and TRBJ2-3, with D possibly being TRBD1 (6 bases). This CDR3 has 15 amino acids. Germline V gene sequence: CDR1 LGHDT, CDR2 YNNKEL (reference sequence). The V gene lost 4 bases and the J gene lost 1 base, with 12 bases spanning the gap.

The chain employs TRBV28 and TRBJ1-2; a weak D match, TRBD1 (5 bases). Trimming left V 2 bases short and J 3 bases short, with 7 bases between. There are 13 residues in the CDR3. CDR1 MDHEN and CDR2 SYDVKM come from the germline V gene. This CDR3 is CASSLGRDYGYTF. For the CDR3, the DNA is TGTGCCAGCAGTTTAGGCAGGGACTATGGCTACACCTTC.

This sequence joins TRBV19 and TRBJ1-5, with D possibly being TRBD1 (5 bases). This CDR3 spans 17 amino acids. CDR1 is LNHDA, CDR2 SQIVND, per germline (reference sequence). The V and J ends lost 3 bases and 6 bases respectively, with 21 bases between them. Here the CDR3 DNA reads TGTGCCAGTAGTATCACTCTTAGCCAGGGAGCCGGTCAGCCCCAGCATTTT. Encoded protein: CASSITLSQGAGQPQHF.

CDR3 sequence (DNA): TGTGCCAGCAGCGTAGGGAGGAGAACTGAAGCTTTCTTT. Translated: CASSVGRRTEAFF. The genes are TRBV9 and TRBJ1-1; the D is unclear. Trimming took 0 bases from V and 5 from J, leaving 8 bases between them. CDR1 SGDLS and CDR2 YYNGEE come from the germline V gene. The CDR3 contains 13 residues.

In its sample, this clone was seen once. This chain uses TRBV7-9 with TRBJ2-1; D is ambiguous. Germline V lookup: CDR1 SEHNR, CDR2 FQNEAQ (reference sequence). The germline V and J ends were trimmed by 4 bases and 3 bases, with 7 bases remaining between them. This CDR3 is 13 amino acids long. The CDR3 sequence is CASSYSGYNEQFF. The CDR3 DNA reads as TGTGCCAGCAGCTATTCAGGCTACAATGAGCAGTTCTTC.

This chain connects TRBV21-1 to TRBJ2-6; the table's D call TRBD1 went unverified against the DNA. TRBV21-1 is a pseudogene locus. This CDR3 comprises 17 residues. The CDR3 DNA sequence: TGTGCCAGCAGCAAAGATTCAGCAGGGCTCGGGGCCAACGTCCTGACTTTC. It yields the protein CASSKDSAGLGANVLTF.

The chain links TRBV11-3 to TRBJ2-4; 7 bases line up with TRBD1. V gave up 6 bases and J gave up 12 bases; unmatched junction bases: 17. CDR1 and CDR2 from the germline V gene are SGHNT and YENEEA. CDR3 length: 15 residues. The CDR3 DNA follows: TGTGCCAGCAGGAAGACAGGGTTCATTGTAGTGGCTCAGTACTTC. Protein product: CASRKTGFIVVAQYF.

This clone has just one count. V usage is TRBV25-1 and J usage is TRBJ2-7, with D unclear. This CDR3 contains 12 residues. CDR1 is MGHDK and CDR2 is SYGVNS in the germline V gene. V was shortened by 4 bases and J by 0 bases, with 4 bases between the two germline ends. The CDR3 here is CASSATSYEQYF. CDR3 DNA sequence: TGTGCCAGCAGTGCGACCTCCTACGAGCAGTACTTC.

The J gene is TRBJ1-1, the V gene TRBV20-1; maybe TRBD1 (5 bases). Trimming stripped 3 bases from V and 1 base from J, with 12 bases between. Germline V gene sequence: CDR1 DFQATT, CDR2 SNEGSKA (reference sequence). CDR3 length: 14 amino acids. Here the CDR3 DNA reads TGCAGTGCTAGTGCGACAGCGGCGAACACTGAAGCTTTCTTT. It specifies CSASATAANTEAFF.

This chain links TRBV11-2 with TRBJ1-3; D is undetermined. Germline V gene data show CDR1 as SGHAT and CDR2 as FQNNGV. The length of the CDR3 is 15 residues. V lost 9 bases and J lost 1, with 16 bases in between. This CDR3 reads CASSPRGGSGNTIYF. The CDR3 DNA reads TGTGCCAGTTCCCCTCGCGGCGGATCTGGAAACACCATATATTTT. The full variable domain, rest sourced from reference TRBV11-2 and TRBJ1-3, is EAGVAQSPRYKIIEKRQSVAFWCNPISGHATLYWYQQILGQGPKLLIQFQNNGVVDDSQLPKDRFSAERLKGVDSTLKIQPAKLEDSAVYLCASSPRGGSGNTIYFGEGSWLTVV.

This chain uses TRBV5-1 with TRBJ2-2; possibly TRBD1 or TRBD2 for D (5 bases each). V was pared by 4 bases and J by 2 bases, with 15 bases between. The germline V gene has CDR1 SGHRS and CDR2 YFSETQ. The length of the CDR3 is 16 residues. CDR3 amino acids: CASSQTGGGNTGELFF. The CDR3 DNA is TGCGCCAGCAGCCAAACAGGAGGAGGCAACACCGGGGAGCTGTTTTTT.